What follows describes a single T cell receptor (beta chain). Germline assignment: CDR1 LGHNA and CDR2 YNFKEQ. V lost 1 base and J 1 base, leaving 7 bases between the germline ends. The CDR3 loop spans 14 amino acids. The sample comes from a study of cytomegalovirus exposure and HLA in healthy donors. PCR was performed using 60 Vbeta and 13 Jbeta primers. The protocol was immunoSEQ multiplex PCR, while the TCRdb copy is restricted to in-frame clones and leaves out a portion. Of 150,000 or so clones in the sample, 73% are singletons; the top ten hold approximately 1.8%. V is TRBV4-2 and J is TRBJ1-1, with unresolved D. The sample taken for sequencing was PBMCs. The clonotype was recovered from a woman between 18 and 30 years old in good health and CMV-seronegative. The chain's CDR3 is CASSQVHKNTEAFF. DNA for the CDR3: TGTGCCAGCAGCCAAGTCCACAAGAACACTGAAGCTTTCTTT.